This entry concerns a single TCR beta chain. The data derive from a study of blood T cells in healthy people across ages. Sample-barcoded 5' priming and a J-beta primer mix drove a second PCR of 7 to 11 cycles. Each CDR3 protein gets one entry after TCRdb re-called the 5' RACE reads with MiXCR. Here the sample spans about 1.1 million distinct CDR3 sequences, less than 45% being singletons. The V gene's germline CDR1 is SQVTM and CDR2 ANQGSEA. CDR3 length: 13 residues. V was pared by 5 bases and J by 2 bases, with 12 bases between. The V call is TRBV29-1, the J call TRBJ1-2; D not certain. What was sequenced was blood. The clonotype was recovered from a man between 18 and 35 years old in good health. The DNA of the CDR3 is TGCAGCGTTTATTTCGACGGAAACTATGGCTACACCTTC. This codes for CSVYFDGNYGYTF.